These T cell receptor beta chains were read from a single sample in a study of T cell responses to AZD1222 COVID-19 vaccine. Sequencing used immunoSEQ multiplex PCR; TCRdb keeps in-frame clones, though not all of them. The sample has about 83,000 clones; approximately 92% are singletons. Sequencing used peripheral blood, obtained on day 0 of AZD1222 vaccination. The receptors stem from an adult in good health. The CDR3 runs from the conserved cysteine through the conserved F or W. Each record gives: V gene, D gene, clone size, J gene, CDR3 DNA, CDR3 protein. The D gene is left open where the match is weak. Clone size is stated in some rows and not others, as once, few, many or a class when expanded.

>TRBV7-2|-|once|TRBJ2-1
TGTGCCAGCAGCTTAGCTTGGGGGTCGGGACTCGGCTCCTACAATGAGCAGTTCTTC
CASSLAWGSGLGSYNEQFF
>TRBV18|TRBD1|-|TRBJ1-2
TGTGCCAGCTCACCCCCTTTACAGGGGGGGACTGGCTACACCTTC
CASSPPLQGGTGYTF
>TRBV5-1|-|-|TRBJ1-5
TGCGCCAGCAGCCCGCGGGGGCCGGAGGAGCCCCAGCATTTT
CASSPRGPEEPQHF
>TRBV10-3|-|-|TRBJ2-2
TGTGCCATCAGTGAACCTCCCACGAACACCGGGGAGCTGTTTTTT
CAISEPPTNTGELFF
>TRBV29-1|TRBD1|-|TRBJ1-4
TGCAGCGGAGCACAGGGGGCTACAGAAAAACTGTTTTTT
CSGAQGATEKLFF
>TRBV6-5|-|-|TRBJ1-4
TGTGCCAGCAGTTACTCAAGTAATGAAAAACTGTTTTTT
CASSYSSNEKLFF
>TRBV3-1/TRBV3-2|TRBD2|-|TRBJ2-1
TGTGCCAGCAGCCAAAACTCTAGGACTAGCGTCTCCTACAATGAGCAGTTCTTC
CASSQNSRTSVSYNEQFF
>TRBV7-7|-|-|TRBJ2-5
TGTGCTTCGGGGGAAGAGACCCAGTACTTC
CASGEETQYF
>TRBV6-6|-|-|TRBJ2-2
TGTGCCAGCAGTGGCCAAAACACCGGGGAGCTGTTTTTT
CASSGQNTGELFF
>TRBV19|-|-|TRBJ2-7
TGTGCCAGTAGCGACTACTACGAGCAGTACTTC
CASSDYYEQYF
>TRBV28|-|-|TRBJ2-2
TGTGCCAGCAGTTTTTTCCACAGGGAAGGCACCGGGGAGCTGTTTTTT
CASSFFHREGTGELFF
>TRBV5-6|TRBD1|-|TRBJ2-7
TGTGCCAGCAGCTTGAGACAGGGCGTATCCTACGAGCAGTACTTC
CASSLRQGVSYEQYF
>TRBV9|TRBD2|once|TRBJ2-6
TGTGCCAGCAGCGCGGGAGGAGGGATTGGGGCCAACGTCCTGACTTTC
CASSAGGGIGANVLTF
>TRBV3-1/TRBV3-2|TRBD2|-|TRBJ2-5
TGTGCCAGCAGCCAAGGAGCGGGATGGGAGACCCAGTACTTC
CASSQGAGWETQYF
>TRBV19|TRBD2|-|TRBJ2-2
TGTGCCAGTAGTTACTCGGGACTAGCGGTAGTCACCGGGGAGCTGTTTTTT
CASSYSGLAVVTGELFF
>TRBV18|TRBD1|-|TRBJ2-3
TGTGCCAGCTCACCAAGGACAGGGGACGAGAATACGCAGTATTTT
CASSPRTGDENTQYF
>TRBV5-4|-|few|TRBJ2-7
TGTGCCAGCAGACGAATTCCGGGACCACTGGAAGAGCAGTACTTC
CASRRIPGPLEEQYF
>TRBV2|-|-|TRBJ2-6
TGTGCCAGCAGTGAAGAGGCCCTCGAGGCCAACGTCCTGACTTTC
CASSEEALEANVLTF
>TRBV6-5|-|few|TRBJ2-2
TGTGCCAGCAGGCGGGGTGAGACCGGGGAGCTGTTTTTT
CASRRGETGELFF
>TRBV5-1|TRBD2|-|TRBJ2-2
TGCGCCAGCAGCTTGGTTAGCGGGGCGAACACCGGGGAGCTGTTTTTT
CASSLVSGANTGELFF
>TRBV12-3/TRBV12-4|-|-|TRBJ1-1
TGTGCCAGCAGTTTAGGGACCGGGGTCGCTTTCTTT
CASSLGTGVAFF
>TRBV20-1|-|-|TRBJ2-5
TGCAGTGCTGGTGCCAGAGGTTTAGCGGAGACCCAGTACTTC
CSAGARGLAETQYF
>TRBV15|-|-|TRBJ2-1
TGTGCCACCAGCAGGACTGGCAATGAGCAGTTCTTC
CATSRTGNEQFF
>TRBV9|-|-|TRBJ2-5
TGTGCCAGCAGCGTAGCAGGCAGGGGGGCAGAGACCCAGTACTTC
CASSVAGRGAETQYF
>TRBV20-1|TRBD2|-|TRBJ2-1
TGCAGTGGCCGGGGGGGAAGTGAGCAGTTCTTC
CSGRGGSEQFF
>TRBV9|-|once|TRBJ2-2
TGTGCCAGCAGCGTAGTCTCGCGAAGGATTCGGGGCAACACCGGGGAGCTGTTTTTT
CASSVVSRRIRGNTGELFF
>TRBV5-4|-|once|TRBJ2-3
TGTGCCAGCAGCTCGCTGAAGGGCGCGGGATCAGATACGCAGTATTTT
CASSSLKGAGSDTQYF
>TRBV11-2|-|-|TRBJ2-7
TGTGCCAGCAGCAGAACGCCGGGACAATCCTACGAGCAGTACTTC
CASSRTPGQSYEQYF
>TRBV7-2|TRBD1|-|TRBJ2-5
TGTGCCAGCAGCCCAGGACAGGGTCAAGAGACCCAGTACTTC
CASSPGQGQETQYF
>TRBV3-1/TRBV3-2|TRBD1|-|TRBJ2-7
TGTGCCAGCAGCCAAGACCAGGGACAGGACTACGAGCAGTACTTC
CASSQDQGQDYEQYF
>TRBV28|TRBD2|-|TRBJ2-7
TGTGCCAGCAGTCGTGGACTAGCGAGATACGAGCAGTACTTC
CASSRGLARYEQYF
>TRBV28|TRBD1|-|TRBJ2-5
TGTGCCACCCTGACAGGGTGGGAGACCCAGTACTTC
CATLTGWETQYF
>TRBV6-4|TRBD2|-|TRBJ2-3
TGTGCCAGCAGCGATCTAGCGGGAGGGACAGATACGCAGTATTTT
CASSDLAGGTDTQYF
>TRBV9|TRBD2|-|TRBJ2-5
TGTGCCAGCAGCGTGCCAGCGGGAGGAAGGGAGACCCAGTACTTC
CASSVPAGGRETQYF
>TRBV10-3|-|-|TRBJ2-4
TGTGCCATCAGTGACTCCAGAGTCGGGGGTGCAAGCAAAAACATTCAGTACTTC
CAISDSRVGGASKNIQYF
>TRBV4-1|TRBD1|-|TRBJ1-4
TGCGCCAGCAGCCCGGGACAGCCAAGGGAAAAACTGTTTTTT
CASSPGQPREKLFF
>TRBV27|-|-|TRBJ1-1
TGTGCCAGCAGTTTATCGGGGAGTTTAACTGAAGCTTTCTTT
CASSLSGSLTEAFF